The clone carrying this TCR beta chain came up many times. Its cognate antigen is unknown. This CDR3 has 14 amino acids. Germline-derived CDR1 and CDR2 are KGHDR and SFDVKD. V gave up 4 bases and J gave up 7 bases, with 13 bases separating them. The data stem from a study of response to subunit inactivated influenza vaccine. Findings and limits, study-wide: Every seasonal influenza vaccination brings in few new T cells, the authors suggested.

TCRdb reprocessed the RT-PCR reads via MiXCR and lists one record per CDR3 protein. The sample has about 650,000 distinct CDR3 sequences; approximately 15% are singletons. The TCR sequence derives from a man between 45 and 60 years old who received an inactivated influenza vaccine. The genes are TRBV24-1 and TRBJ2-1; D gene ambiguous. Sample: PBMCs from blood, taken 14 to 15 days before vaccination. This chain's CDR3 is CATSEHPSRNEQFF. In DNA form, the CDR3 reads TGTGCCACCAGTGAACACCCTTCCCGGAATGAGCAGTTCTTC.